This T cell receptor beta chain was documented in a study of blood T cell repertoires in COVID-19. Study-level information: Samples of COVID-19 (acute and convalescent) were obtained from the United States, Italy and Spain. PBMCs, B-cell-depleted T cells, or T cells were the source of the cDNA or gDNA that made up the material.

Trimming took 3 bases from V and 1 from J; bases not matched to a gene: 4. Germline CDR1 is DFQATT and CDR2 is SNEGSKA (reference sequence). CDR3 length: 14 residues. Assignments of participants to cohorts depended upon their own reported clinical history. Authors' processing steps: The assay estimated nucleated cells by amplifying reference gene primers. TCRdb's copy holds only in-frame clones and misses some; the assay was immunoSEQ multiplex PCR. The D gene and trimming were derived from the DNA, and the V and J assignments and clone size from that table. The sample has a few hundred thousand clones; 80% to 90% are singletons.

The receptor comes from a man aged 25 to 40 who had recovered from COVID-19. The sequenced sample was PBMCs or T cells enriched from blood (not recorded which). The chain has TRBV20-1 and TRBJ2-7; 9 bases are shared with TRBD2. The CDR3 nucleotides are TGCAGTGCTAGTGCAGCGGGAGGATCCTACGAGCAGTACTTC. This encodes CSASAAGGSYEQYF.